The 15 T cell receptor beta chains presented below share a single source sample, sequenced in a study of blood T cell repertoires in COVID-19. Profiling relied on immunoSEQ multiplex PCR, and the TCRdb table lists in-frame clones only, not all of them. The sample has a few hundred thousand clones, more than 85% seen once. What was sequenced was PBMCs or T cells enriched from blood (not recorded which). The source of these receptors is a woman between 40 and 55 years old who had been exposed to COVID-19.

DNA for the CDR3: TGTGCCAGCAGCCGTACTAGCGGGAGGGCTAGGGCAGATACGCAGTATTTT. It specifies CASSRTSGRARADTQYF. The rearrangement links TRBV7-2 to TRBJ2-3; 13 positions match TRBD2. This CDR3 contains 17 residues. The germline gives CDR1 SGHTA, CDR2 FQGNSA. V shed 5 bases and J 4 bases; nucleotides not matched to a gene: 9.

J is TRBJ2-1 and V is TRBV18; 7 nucleotides align to TRBD2. The J segment lost 8 bases and the V segment lost 2 bases, leaving 12 bases of the junction unmatched. Germline V lookup: CDR1 KGHSH, CDR2 LQKENI. This CDR3 is 16 amino acids long. Here the CDR3 DNA reads TGTGCCAGCTCACCAAGCGGGGCCCTCTCTGCGGATGAGCAGTTCTTC. This codes for CASSPSGALSADEQFF.

The chain has TRBV4-2 and TRBJ1-2; 8 bases match TRBD1. Looked up from germline, CDR1 is LGHNA and CDR2 is YNFKEQ. With V trimmed by 1 base and J by 12 bases, 4 bases remained unmatched. The CDR3 consists of 12 residues. CDR3 loop: CASSQGDRPDTF. The CDR3 nucleotides are TGTGCCAGCAGCCAAGGGGACAGGCCTGACACCTTC.

There are a few counts of this clone. This chain connects TRBV18 to TRBJ1-1; 7 bases are shared with TRBD1. V shed 3 bases and J 6 bases; nucleotides not matched to a gene: 19. The CDR3 consists of 18 residues. Germline CDR1 is KGHSH and CDR2 is LQKENI. The CDR3 protein is CASSPTTSRQGGRAEAFF. The CDR3 DNA is TGTGCCAGCTCACCCACAACTTCAAGACAGGGAGGAAGGGCTGAAGCTTTCTTT. The full variable domain, completed using reference TRBV18 and TRBJ1-1, is NAGVMQNPRHLVRRRGQEARLRCSPMKGHSHVYWYRQLPEEGLKFMVYLQKENIIDESGMPKERFSAEFPKEGPSILRIQQVVRGDSAAYFCASSPTTSRQGGRAEAFFGQGTRLTVV.

This rearrangement joins TRBV19 to TRBJ1-1, with D hard to call. From germline, CDR1 is LNHDA and CDR2 SQIVND (reference sequence). This CDR3 comprises 13 residues. V shed 1 base and J shed 6 bases, with 9 bases lying between them. The CDR3 reads CASSIVLGAEAFF. Here the CDR3 DNA reads TGTGCCAGTAGTATAGTTCTCGGGGCTGAAGCTTTCTTT.

The rearrangement uses TRBV6-5 and TRBJ1-2; no clear D. Germline CDR1 is MNHEY and CDR2 is SVGAGI. Trimming removed 8 bases from V and 2 bases from J, with 12 bases in between. This CDR3 has 13 amino acids. CDR3 residues: CASSLNRNYGYTF. CDR3 coding DNA: TGTGCCAGCTCCTTAAACAGAAACTATGGCTACACCTTC.

V is TRBV5-6 and J is TRBJ2-2, with no clear D. V lost 1 base to trimming and J lost 7 bases, with 11 bases between them. CDR1 and CDR2 from the germline V gene are SGHDT and YYEEEE. CDR3 length: 14 amino acids. The CDR3 loop is CASSLFQIFGELFF. The CDR3 DNA follows: TGTGCCAGCAGCTTGTTTCAGATCTTCGGGGAGCTGTTTTTT.

The chain employs TRBV5-1 and TRBJ1-3; D is unresolved. Trimming took off 4 bases at V and 1 base at J, with 12 bases between the two ends. Germline CDR1 is SGHRS and CDR2 is YFSETQ. This CDR3 comprises 15 residues. The CDR3 loop is CASSAEELSGNTIYF. CDR3 sequence (DNA): TGCGCCAGCAGCGCTGAGGAGTTATCTGGAAACACCATATATTTT. The full variable domain, rest sourced from reference TRBV5-1 and TRBJ1-3, is KAGVTQTPRYLIKTRGQQVTLSCSPISGHRSVSWYQQTPGQGLQFLFEYFSETQRNKGNFPGRFSGRQFSNSRSEMNVSTLELGDSALYLCASSAEELSGNTIYFGEGSWLTVV.

V gene TRBV21-1 combines with J gene TRBJ2-2; the table assigns TRBD2, which was not confirmed against the DNA. TRBV21-1 is marked as a pseudogene. This CDR3 is built from 14 residues. The CDR3 DNA reads TGTGCCAGCAGCAAGTCGCGAGACACCGGGGAGCTGTTTTTT. Encoded protein: CASSKSRDTGELFF.

This clone has a handful of counts. This chain uses TRBV19 with TRBJ2-5; D unclear. Germline CDR1 and CDR2: LNHDA and SQIVND (reference sequence). V was trimmed by 4 bases and J by 5 bases, leaving 14 bases between them. There are 14 residues in the CDR3. The CDR3 protein is CASSTKRLRETQYF. CDR3 nucleotides: TGTGCCAGTAGTACCAAGCGCCTTAGGGAGACCCAGTACTTC.

The V gene is TRBV5-6, the J gene TRBJ1-5; the match to TRBD1 covers 10 bases. CDR3 length: 17 residues. Trimming cost V 3 bases and J 3 bases; bases outside gene matches: 9. CDR1 is SGHDT and CDR2 is YYEEEE in the germline V gene. The chain's CDR3 is CASSWDAGTGDNQPQHF. In DNA form, the CDR3 reads TGTGCCAGCAGCTGGGATGCCGGGACAGGGGACAATCAGCCCCAGCATTTT.

The chain combines TRBV13 with TRBJ1-3; TRBD1 aligns across 7 bases. Unmatched junction bases numbered 12, after V lost 2 bases and J lost 8 bases. The CDR3 consists of 16 residues. Germline lookup yields CDR1 PRHDT and CDR2 FYEKMQ (reference sequence). CDR3: CASSLSGGQGRDTIYF. The CDR3 bases are TGTGCCAGCAGCTTATCAGGGGGACAAGGGCGGGACACCATATATTTT.

CDR3 loop: CASTVPSTDTQYF. CDR3 bases: TGTGCCAGCACGGTCCCTAGCACAGATACGCAGTATTTT. This sequence joins TRBV6-5 and TRBJ2-3; no clear D. The V and J ends lost 7 bases and 0 bases respectively, with 8 bases between them. CDR3 length: 13 residues. From germline, CDR1 is MNHEY and CDR2 SVGAGI.

The chain links TRBV29-1 to TRBJ2-1, with TRBD1 identical over 9 bases. From germline, CDR1 is SQVTM and CDR2 ANQGSEA. The ends lost 3 bases at V and 7 bases at J; junction bases unmatched: 10. The CDR3 contains 15 residues. CDR3 nucleotide sequence: TGCAGCGTTGAGGGCGGGACAGGGTTGTGGAATGAGCAGTTCTTC. Protein product: CSVEGGTGLWNEQFF.

In its sample, this clone was seen once. The V call is TRBV19, the J call TRBJ1-4, with D perhaps TRBD1 (6 bases). The CDR3 runs to 18 residues. Trimming left V 5 bases short and J 0 bases short, with 19 bases between. Germline V lookup: CDR1 LNHDA, CDR2 SQIVND (reference sequence). This chain's CDR3 is CASSSAGAKPTTNEKLFF. CDR3 nucleotide sequence: TGTGCCAGTAGTTCAGCGGGGGCGAAGCCTACAACTAATGAAAAACTGTTTTTT. The whole variable domain, filled in from reference TRBV19 and TRBJ1-4, reads DGGITQSPKYLFRKEGQNVTLSCEQNLNHDAMYWYRQDPGQGLRLIYYSQIVNDFQKGDIAEGYSVSREKKESFPLTVTSAQKNPTAFYLCASSSAGAKPTTNEKLFFGSGTQLSVL.